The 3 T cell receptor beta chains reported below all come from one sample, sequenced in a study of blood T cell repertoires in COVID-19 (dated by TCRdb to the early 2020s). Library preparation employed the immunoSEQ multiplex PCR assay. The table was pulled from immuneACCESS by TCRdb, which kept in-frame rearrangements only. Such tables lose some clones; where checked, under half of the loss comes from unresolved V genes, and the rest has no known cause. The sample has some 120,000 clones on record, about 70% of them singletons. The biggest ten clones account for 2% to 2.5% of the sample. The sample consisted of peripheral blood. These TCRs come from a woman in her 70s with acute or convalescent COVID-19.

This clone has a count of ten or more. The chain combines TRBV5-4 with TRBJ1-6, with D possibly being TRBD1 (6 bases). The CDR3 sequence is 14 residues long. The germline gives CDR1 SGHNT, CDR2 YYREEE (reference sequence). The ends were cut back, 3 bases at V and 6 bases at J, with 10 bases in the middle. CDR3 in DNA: TGTGCCAGCAGCTACCGGGACATTAATTCACCCCTCCACTTT. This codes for CASSYRDINSPLHF.

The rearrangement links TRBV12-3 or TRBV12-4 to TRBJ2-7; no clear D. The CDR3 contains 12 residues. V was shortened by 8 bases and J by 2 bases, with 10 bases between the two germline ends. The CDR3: CASPAWPYEQYF. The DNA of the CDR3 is TGTGCCAGCCCCGCATGGCCCTACGAGCAGTACTTC.

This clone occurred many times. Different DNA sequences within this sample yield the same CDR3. Here the CDR3 reads CASSYSGSGGNQPQHF. In DNA, the CDR3 is TGTGCCAGCAGTTACTCAGGGTCGGGGGGCAATCAGCCCCAGCATTTT. V is TRBV6-5 and J is TRBJ1-5; D perhaps matches TRBD1 (5 bases). The CDR3 spans 16 residues. Germline CDR1 reads MNHEY; CDR2 reads SVGAGI. Trimming removed 0 bases at V and 2 bases at J, with 11 bases between.